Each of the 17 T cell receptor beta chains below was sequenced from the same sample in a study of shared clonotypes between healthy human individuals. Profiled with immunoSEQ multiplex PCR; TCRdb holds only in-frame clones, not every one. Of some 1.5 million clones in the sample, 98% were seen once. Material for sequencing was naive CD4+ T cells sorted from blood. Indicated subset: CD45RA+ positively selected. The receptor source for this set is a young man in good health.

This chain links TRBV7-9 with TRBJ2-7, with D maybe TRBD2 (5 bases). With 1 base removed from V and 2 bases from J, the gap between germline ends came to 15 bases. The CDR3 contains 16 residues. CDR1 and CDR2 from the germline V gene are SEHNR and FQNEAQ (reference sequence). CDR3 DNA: TGTGCCAGCAGCTTAGTAAGGGAGTCCTACACCTACGAGCAGTACTTC. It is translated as CASSLVRESYTYEQYF.

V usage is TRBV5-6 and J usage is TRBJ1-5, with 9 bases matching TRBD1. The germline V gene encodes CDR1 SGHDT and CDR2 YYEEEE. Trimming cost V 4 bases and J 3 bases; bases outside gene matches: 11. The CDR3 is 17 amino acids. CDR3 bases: TGTGCCAGCAGCCTGACCGTTGGGACAGGGCTCAATCAGCCCCAGCATTTT. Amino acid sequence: CASSLTVGTGLNQPQHF.

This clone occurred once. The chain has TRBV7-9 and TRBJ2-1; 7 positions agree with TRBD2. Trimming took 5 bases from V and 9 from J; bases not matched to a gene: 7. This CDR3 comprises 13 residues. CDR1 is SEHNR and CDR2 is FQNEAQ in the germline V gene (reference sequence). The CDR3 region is CASSVSTSVEQFF. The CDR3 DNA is TGTGCCAGCAGCGTGTCTACTAGCGTTGAGCAGTTCTTC.

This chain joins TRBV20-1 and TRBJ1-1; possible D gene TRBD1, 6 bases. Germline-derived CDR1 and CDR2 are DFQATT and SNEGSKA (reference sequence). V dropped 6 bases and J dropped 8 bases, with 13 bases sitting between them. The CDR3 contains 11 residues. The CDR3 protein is CSAQGILEAFF. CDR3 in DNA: TGCAGTGCGCAGGGGATCTTGGAAGCTTTCTTT.

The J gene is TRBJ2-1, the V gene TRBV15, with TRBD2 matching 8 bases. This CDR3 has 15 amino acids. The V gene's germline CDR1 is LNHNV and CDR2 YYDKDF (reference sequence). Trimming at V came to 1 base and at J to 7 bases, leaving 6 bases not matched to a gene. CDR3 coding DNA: TGTGCCACCAGCAGAGGGGGGGCGGGGGGTAATGAGCAGTTCTTC. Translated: CATSRGGAGGNEQFF.

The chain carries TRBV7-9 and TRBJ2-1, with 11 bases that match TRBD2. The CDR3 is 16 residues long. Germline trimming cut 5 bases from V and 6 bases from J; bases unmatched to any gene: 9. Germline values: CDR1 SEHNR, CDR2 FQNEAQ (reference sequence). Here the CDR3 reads CASSPILAGGPNEQFF. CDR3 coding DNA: TGTGCCAGCAGCCCTATTCTAGCGGGAGGTCCCAATGAGCAGTTCTTC.

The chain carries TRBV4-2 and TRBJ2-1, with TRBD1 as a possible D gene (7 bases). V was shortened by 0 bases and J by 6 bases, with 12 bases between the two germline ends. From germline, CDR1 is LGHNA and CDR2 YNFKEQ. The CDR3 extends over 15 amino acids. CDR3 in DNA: TGTGCCAGCAGCCAAGATAGACAGGGAGGCAATGAGCAGTTCTTC. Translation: CASSQDRQGGNEQFF.

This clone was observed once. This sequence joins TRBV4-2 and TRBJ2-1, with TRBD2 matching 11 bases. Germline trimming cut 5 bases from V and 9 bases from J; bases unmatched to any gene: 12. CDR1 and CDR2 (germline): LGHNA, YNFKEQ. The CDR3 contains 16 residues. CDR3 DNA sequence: TGTGCCAGCAGCTTAATAGCGGGAGGGGCGGCAAGTGAGCAGTTCTTC. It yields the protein CASSLIAGGAASEQFF.

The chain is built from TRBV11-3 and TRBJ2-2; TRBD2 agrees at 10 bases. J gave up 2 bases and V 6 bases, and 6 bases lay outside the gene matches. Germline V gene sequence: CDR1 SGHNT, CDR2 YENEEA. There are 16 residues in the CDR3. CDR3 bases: TGTGCCAGCAGGATTAGCGGGAGGACTAACACCGGGGAGCTGTTTTTT. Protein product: CASRISGRTNTGELFF. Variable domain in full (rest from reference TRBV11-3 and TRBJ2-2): EAGVVQSPRYKIIEKKQPVAFWCNPISGHNTLYWYLQNLGQGPELLIRYENEEAVDDSQLPKDRFSAERLKGVDSTLKIQPAELGDSAVYLCASRISGRTNTGELFFGEGSRLTVL.

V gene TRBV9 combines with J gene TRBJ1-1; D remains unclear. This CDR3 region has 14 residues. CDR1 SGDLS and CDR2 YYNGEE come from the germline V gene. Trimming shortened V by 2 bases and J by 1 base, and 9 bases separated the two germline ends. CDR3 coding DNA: TGTGCCAGCAGCGTGTTTGGCAGGAACACTGAAGCTTTCTTT. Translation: CASSVFGRNTEAFF.

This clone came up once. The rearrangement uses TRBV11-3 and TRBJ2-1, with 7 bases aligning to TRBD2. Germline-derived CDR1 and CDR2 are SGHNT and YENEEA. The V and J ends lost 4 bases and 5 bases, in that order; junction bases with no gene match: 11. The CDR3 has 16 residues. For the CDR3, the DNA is TGTGCCAGCAGCTCCTTTGCTAGCGGAGCAAACAATGAGCAGTTCTTC. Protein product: CASSSFASGANNEQFF.

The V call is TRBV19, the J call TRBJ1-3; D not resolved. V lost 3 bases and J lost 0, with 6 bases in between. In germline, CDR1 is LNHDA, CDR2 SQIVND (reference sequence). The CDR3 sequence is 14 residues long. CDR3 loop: CASSIHSSGNTIYF. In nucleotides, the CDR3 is TGTGCCAGTAGTATTCACAGCTCTGGAAACACCATATATTTT.

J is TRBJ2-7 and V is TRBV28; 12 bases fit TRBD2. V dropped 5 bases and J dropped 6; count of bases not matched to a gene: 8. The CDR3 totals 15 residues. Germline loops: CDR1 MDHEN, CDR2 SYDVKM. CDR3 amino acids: CASSPRSSGRAEQYF. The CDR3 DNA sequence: TGTGCCAGCAGTCCCCGTTCTAGCGGGAGGGCCGAGCAGTACTTC.

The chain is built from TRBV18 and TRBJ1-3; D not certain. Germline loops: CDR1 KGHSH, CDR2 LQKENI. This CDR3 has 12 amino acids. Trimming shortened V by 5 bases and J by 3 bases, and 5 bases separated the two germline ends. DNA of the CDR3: TGTGCCAGCTCAACAGTTGGAAACACCATATATTTT. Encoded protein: CASSTVGNTIYF.

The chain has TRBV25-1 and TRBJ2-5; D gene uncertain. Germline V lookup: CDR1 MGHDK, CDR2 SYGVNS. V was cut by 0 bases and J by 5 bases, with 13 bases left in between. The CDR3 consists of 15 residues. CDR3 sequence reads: CASSEYIGIQETQYF. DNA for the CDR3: TGTGCCAGCAGTGAATATATAGGGATACAGGAGACCCAGTACTTC.

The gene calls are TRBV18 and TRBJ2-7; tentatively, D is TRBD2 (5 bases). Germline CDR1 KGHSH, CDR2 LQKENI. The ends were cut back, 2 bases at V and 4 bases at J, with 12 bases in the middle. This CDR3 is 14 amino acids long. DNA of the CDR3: TGTGCCAGCTCACCAGAGGGTATACCGTACGAGCAGTACTTC. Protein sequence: CASSPEGIPYEQYF.

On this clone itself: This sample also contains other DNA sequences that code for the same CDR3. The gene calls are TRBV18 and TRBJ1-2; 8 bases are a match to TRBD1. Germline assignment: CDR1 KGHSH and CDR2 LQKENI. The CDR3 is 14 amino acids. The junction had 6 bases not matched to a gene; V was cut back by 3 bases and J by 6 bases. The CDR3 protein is CASSPGTGRDGYTF. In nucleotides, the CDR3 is TGTGCCAGCTCACCCGGGACAGGCCGCGATGGCTACACCTTC.